The 20 T cell receptor beta chains below come from one sample, sequenced in a study of T cell clonality in common variable immunodeficiency. These receptors' antigens are unknown. Clones were read by immunoSEQ multiplex PCR, and TCRdb kept only the in-frame ones, dropping some. The table lists 35,000 or so clones, with no singletons. General study results and limits: Common variable immunodeficiency TCR beta sequences reportedly had fewer deletions and N-nucleotide insertions.

The sequencing sample was made of peripheral blood mononuclear cells. The receptor source for this set is a human donor with common variable immunodeficiency.

Turning to this clone: Other DNA sequences in the same sample also yield this CDR3. The sequenced CDR3 bases are TGTGCCAGTAGTATGAAGGGGGAGACC. Residues: CASSMKGET. The whole CDR3 is CASSMKGETQYF. The chain joins TRBV19 to TRBJ2-5; possible D gene TRBD1, 5 bases. Read sequence stops 3 residues before the CDR3 end, and the germline J gene provides the missing end. The CDR3 is made up of 12 amino acids. The V gene's germline CDR1 is LNHDA and CDR2 SQIVND (reference sequence). Trimming removed 3 bases from V and 5 bases from J, with 7 bases in between.

A few counts support this clone. Read coverage stops 3 residues before the CDR3 terminus; the germline J gene supplies the remainder. The sample holds other DNA sequences that translate to the same CDR3. This chain uses TRBV7-2 with TRBJ1-4; TRBD1 might be the D (5 bases). In germline, CDR1 is SGHTA, CDR2 FQGNSA. Deletions cut 5 bases from V and 8 bases from J, with 15 bases between. This CDR3 comprises 14 residues. The DNA read from the CDR3 is TGTGCCAGCAGCGGGGGGGGGTCCGGGGAAAAA. Its protein is CASSGGGSGEK. The whole CDR3 protein reads CASSGGGSGEKLFF.

With respect to this clone: Read sequence stops 3 residues before the CDR3 end, and the germline J gene provides the missing end. The chain carries TRBV19 and TRBJ1-4, with D tentatively TRBD1 (6 bases). V lost 5 bases and J lost 8, with 18 bases in between. Per the germline V gene, CDR1 is LNHDA and CDR2 is SQIVND (reference sequence). CDR3 length equals 15 residues. CDR3 sequence: CASSPPGGRKEKLFF. Partial CDR3 DNA: TGTGCCAGTAGTCCCCCGGGGGGGCGGAAGGAAAAA.

The sample holds a few counts of this clone. CDR3: CASSIIGQGFGQPQHF. The sequenced part of the CDR3 DNA is TGTGCCAGTAGTATAATTGGGCAGGGCTTCGGGCAGCCC. The genes are TRBV19 and TRBJ1-5; maybe TRBD1 (5 bases). The read terminates 3 residues before the CDR3 end, so the remaining end is supplied by the germline J gene. Looked up from germline, CDR1 is LNHDA and CDR2 is SQIVND (reference sequence). With 2 bases removed from V and 7 bases from J, the gap between germline ends came to 18 bases. This CDR3 has 16 residues.

This clone was seen only a few times. The covered CDR3 bases are TGTGCCAGCGCGGGAGGAGGAACTGAA. It encodes CASAGGGTE. The complete CDR3 reads CASAGGGTEAFF. The rearrangement uses TRBV11-3 and TRBJ1-1; the D is unclear. The read halts 3 residues ahead of the CDR3 end, with the missing end drawn from the germline J gene. This CDR3 is 12 amino acids long. In germline, CDR1 is SGHNT, CDR2 YENEEA. V was shortened by 8 bases and J by 5 bases, with 12 bases between the two germline ends.

The table lists this clone with a few counts. The junction departs from germline at one end; a sequencing error may be responsible. Coverage ceases 3 residues before the CDR3 finishes, and the germline J gene fills in the end. Within the sample, other DNA sequences also encode this same CDR3. The chain has TRBV2 and TRBJ1-2; D is perhaps TRBD1 (5 bases). Germline V gives CDR1 SNHLY, CDR2 FYNNEI. This CDR3 contains 12 residues. Partial CDR3 DNA: TGTGCCAGCAGTGACCGGGGGTATGAC. It encodes CASSDRGYD. The whole CDR3 sequence reads CASSDRGYDYTF.

This clone was picked up a small number of times. The read falls 3 residues short of the CDR3 end, and the missing part is taken from the germline J gene. J is TRBJ2-3 and V is TRBV2, with 13 bases that match TRBD2. The CDR3 has 16 amino acids. J was trimmed by 2 bases and V by 7 bases; bases with no gene match: 6. Germline V gene sequence: CDR1 SNHLY, CDR2 FYNNEI. This CDR3 is CASNPGLAGVTDTQYF. The CDR3 DNA, read in part, is TGTGCCAGCAATCCTGGACTAGCGGGGGTCACAGATACG. Full variable domain (rest looked up from reference TRBV2 and TRBJ2-3): EPEVTQTPSHQVTQMGQEVILRCVPISNHLYFYWYRQILGQKVEFLVSFYNNEISEKSEIFDDQFSVERPDGSNFTLKIRSTKLEDSAMYFCASNPGLAGVTDTQYFGPGTRLTVL.

Many counts were recorded for this clone. Sequencing ends 3 residues short of the CDR3 end; the germline J gene provides the rest. The chain combines TRBV5-1 with TRBJ2-5; TRBD2 agrees at 14 bases. This CDR3 is 16 amino acids long. Germline V gene sequence: CDR1 SGHRS, CDR2 YFSETQ. Trimming cost V 3 bases and J 4 bases; bases outside gene matches: 5. This CDR3 is CASSSTSGGARETQYF. CDR3 DNA (partial): TGCGCCAGCAGCTCGACTAGCGGGGGGGCAAGAGAGACC.

This clone was detected a few times. Sequencing ends 3 residues short of the CDR3 end; the germline J gene provides the rest. V and J are TRBV19 and TRBJ2-5; no clear D. Germline V gives CDR1 LNHDA, CDR2 SQIVND (reference sequence). The CDR3 extends over 14 amino acids. V lost 9 bases and J lost 2, with 16 bases in between. CDR3 DNA, as far as it was read: TGTGCCAGCCGCTCCGAAAGCGATCAAGAGACC. Its protein product is CASRSESDQET. The full CDR3 is CASRSESDQETQYF.

In the case of this clone: The identical CDR3 is also encoded by other nucleotide sequences in the sample. The CDR3 is CASSTTTLAYEQYF. CDR3 bases read: TGCGCCAGCAGCACGACGACACTAGCCTACGAG. This chain joins TRBV5-1 and TRBJ2-7; possibly TRBD2 for D (5 bases). The CDR3 end is not reached by the read, which stops 3 residues before it; the germline J gene fills it in. Trimming took off 4 bases at V and 2 bases at J, with 13 bases between the two ends. The germline gives CDR1 SGHRS, CDR2 YFSETQ. This CDR3 contains 14 residues.

In its sample, this clone was seen a few times. The CDR3 goes on 3 residues after the read ends, and that part is filled in from the germline J gene. The rearrangement links TRBV2 to TRBJ2-4; 10 bases line up with TRBD2. CDR3 length equals 15 residues. CDR1 and CDR2 (germline): SNHLY, FYNNEI. The trim removed 6 bases at V and 7 bases at J, leaving 9 bases unmatched. This CDR3 is CASRILAGAGNIQYF. The CDR3 bases that were read are TGTGCCAGCAGGATCCTAGCGGGGGCGGGTAACATT. Filled out from reference TRBV2 and TRBJ2-4, the complete variable domain reads EPEVTQTPSHQVTQMGQEVILRCVPISNHLYFYWYRQILGQKVEFLVSFYNNEISEKSEIFDDQFSVERPDGSNFTLKIRSTKLEDSAMYFCASRILAGAGNIQYFGAGTRLSVL.

Points on this clone: The missing CDR3 end, 3 residues past where the read stops, is filled in from the germline J gene. The chain has TRBV19 and TRBJ2-3; the D is unclear. CDR1 LNHDA and CDR2 SQIVND come from the germline V gene (reference sequence). The V and J ends lost 5 bases and 6 bases respectively, with 15 bases between them. The CDR3 extends over 14 amino acids. The CDR3 reads CASSLSNSRDTQYF. The sequenced part of the CDR3 DNA is TGTGCCAGTAGTCTCTCTAATTCTAGGGATACG.

Comments on this clone: Read data end 3 residues before the CDR3 end; the end is taken from the germline J gene. The V and J genes are TRBV18 and TRBJ1-1; D is unclear. The CDR3 has 13 residues. The germline V gene encodes CDR1 KGHSH and CDR2 LQKENI. The V gene lost 11 bases and the J gene lost 1 base, with 14 bases spanning the gap. Incomplete CDR3 DNA: TGTGCCTCCCACGGGGATGGGAACACTGAA. Residues: CASHGDGNTE. The whole CDR3 region reads CASHGDGNTEAFF.

At least ten counts were recorded for this clone. The read ends 3 residues before the CDR3 terminus; that terminus is restored from the germline J gene. The rearrangement uses TRBV20-1 and TRBJ2-7; 10 bases agree with TRBD1. The CDR3 is 18 residues long. V gave up 6 bases and J gave up 0 bases; unmatched junction bases: 17. Germline CDR1 and CDR2: DFQATT and SNEGSKA (reference sequence). CDR3 sequence reads: CSAERGDRGHLYSYEQYF. The CDR3 bases that were read are TGCAGTGCAGAGAGAGGCGACAGGGGGCATCTTTACTCCTACGAG.

This clone was counted only a few times. Sequencing ends 3 residues short of the CDR3 end; the germline J gene provides the rest. The chain carries TRBV2 and TRBJ2-1; the D gene is possibly TRBD2 (5 bases). With 4 bases removed from V and 2 bases from J, the gap between germline ends came to 18 bases. Germline CDR1 and CDR2: SNHLY and FYNNEI. This CDR3 has 17 residues. The sequenced CDR3 bases are TGTGCCAGCAGTGGCTCCCTCAGGAGCGGAACCTACAATGAG. It codes for CASSGSLRSGTYNE. The full CDR3 protein reads CASSGSLRSGTYNEQFF.

This clone was detected a few times. The CDR3 end falls 3 residues outside the read, so it is completed with the germline J gene. The rearrangement uses TRBV5-1 and TRBJ2-7, with 9 nucleotides matching TRBD1. The V and J ends lost 5 bases and 2 bases, in that order; junction bases with no gene match: 2. The CDR3 covers 13 residues. The germline gives CDR1 SGHRS, CDR2 YFSETQ. CDR3 region: CASRGQGTYEQYF. The sequenced part of the CDR3 DNA is TGCGCCAGCAGGGGACAGGGAACCTACGAG.

The covered CDR3 bases are TGTGCCAGTAGTAGGGGGGGCAATCAGCCC. It translates to CASSRGGNQP. Given in full, the CDR3 is CASSRGGNQPQHF. The chain carries TRBV19 and TRBJ1-5, with D possibly being TRBD1 (5 bases). The observed sequence ends 3 residues before the CDR3 terminus, with the missing tail filled in from the germline J gene. Trimming pared 4 bases from V and 2 bases from J, leaving 6 bases between. Per germline, CDR1 LNHDA and CDR2 SQIVND (reference sequence). The CDR3 length is 13 residues.

This clone was seen repeatedly, ten times or more. The CDR3 is cut off 3 residues early in the read; its end comes from the germline J gene. The chain couples TRBV6-2 or TRBV6-3 to TRBJ2-5; 9 bases are shared with TRBD2. The CDR3 has 16 residues. J was trimmed by 2 bases and V by 2 bases; bases with no gene match: 6. Germline values: CDR1 MNHEY, CDR2 SVGEGT. The chain's CDR3 is CASSYGTSLFQETQYF. The part of the CDR3 DNA that was read is TGTGCCAGCAGTTACGGGACTAGCCTATTTCAAGAGACC.

Turning to this clone: The read terminates 3 residues ahead of where the CDR3 ends, so the germline J gene completes it. This sequence joins TRBV30 and TRBJ2-1, with TRBD2 matching over 9 bases. J was trimmed by 6 bases and V by 3 bases; bases with no gene match: 15. The germline gives CDR1 GTSNPN, CDR2 SVGIG (reference sequence). This CDR3 region has 17 residues. This CDR3 reads CAWRAASGTSFSNEQFF. The CDR3 DNA, read in part, is TGTGCCTGGAGGGCAGCTTCCGGGACTAGCTTCTCCAATGAG. The whole variable domain, filled in from reference TRBV30 and TRBJ2-1, reads SQTIHQWPATLVQPVGSPLSLECTVEGTSNPNLYWYRQAAGRGLQLLFYSVGIGQISSEVPQNLSASRPQDRQFILSSKKLLLSDSGFYLCAWRAASGTSFSNEQFFGPGTRLTVL.

This clone has only a few counts. The read ends 3 residues early relative to the CDR3; the germline J gene fills the gap. The chain links TRBV2 to TRBJ1-6, with D possibly TRBD1 on 6 matching bases. V lost 9 bases to trimming and J lost 6 bases, with 15 bases between them. The CDR3 totals 14 residues. Germline loops: CDR1 SNHLY, CDR2 FYNNEI. CDR3 DNA (partial): TGTGCCAGACAGTTGGGGACACCTAATTCACCC. Translating gives CARQLGTPNSP. The whole CDR3 sequence reads CARQLGTPNSPLHF. The full variable domain, rest sourced from reference TRBV2 and TRBJ1-6, is EPEVTQTPSHQVTQMGQEVILRCVPISNHLYFYWYRQILGQKVEFLVSFYNNEISEKSEIFDDQFSVERPDGSNFTLKIRSTKLEDSAMYFCARQLGTPNSPLHFGNGTRLTVT.